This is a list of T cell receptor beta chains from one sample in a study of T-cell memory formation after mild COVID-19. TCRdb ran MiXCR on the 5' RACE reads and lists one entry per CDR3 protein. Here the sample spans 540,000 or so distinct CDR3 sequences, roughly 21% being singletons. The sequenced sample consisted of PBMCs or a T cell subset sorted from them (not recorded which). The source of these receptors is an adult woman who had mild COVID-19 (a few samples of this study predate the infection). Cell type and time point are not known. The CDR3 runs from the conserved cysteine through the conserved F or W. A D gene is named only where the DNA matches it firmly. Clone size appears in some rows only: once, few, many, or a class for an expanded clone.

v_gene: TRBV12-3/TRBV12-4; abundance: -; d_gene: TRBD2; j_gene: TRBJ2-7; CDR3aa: CASSLSRTSRPYEQYF; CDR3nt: TGTGCCAGCAGTTTAAGCAGGACTAGTCGGCCCTACGAGCAGTACTTC
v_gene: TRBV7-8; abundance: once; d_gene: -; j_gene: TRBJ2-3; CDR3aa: CASSLGFPGRDHTDTQYF; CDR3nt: TGTGCCAGCAGCTTAGGCTTCCCCGGCAGGGACCACACAGATACGCAGTATTTT
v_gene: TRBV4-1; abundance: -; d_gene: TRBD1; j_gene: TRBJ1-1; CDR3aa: CASSHATGAGGTEAFF; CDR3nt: TGCGCCAGCAGCCATGCCACCGGGGCAGGGGGGACTGAAGCTTTCTTT
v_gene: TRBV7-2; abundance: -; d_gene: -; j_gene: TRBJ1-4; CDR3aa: CASSLEKQSGADWEKLFF; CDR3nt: TGTGCCAGCAGCTTAGAGAAACAGTCGGGGGCGGATTGGGAAAAACTGTTTTTT
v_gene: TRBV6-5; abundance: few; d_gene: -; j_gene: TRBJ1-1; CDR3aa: CASSYSADGTEAFF; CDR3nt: TGTGCCAGCAGTTACTCGGCCGATGGCACTGAAGCTTTCTTT
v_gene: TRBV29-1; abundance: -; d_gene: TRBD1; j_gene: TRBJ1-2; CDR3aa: CSVEEGTARYGYTF; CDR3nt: TGCAGCGTTGAAGAAGGGACAGCTCGGTATGGCTACACCTTC
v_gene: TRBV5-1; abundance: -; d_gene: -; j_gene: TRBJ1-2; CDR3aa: CASSSDGSPTEASYGYTF; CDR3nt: TGCGCCAGCAGCTCGGACGGGTCTCCGACAGAAGCTAGCTATGGCTACACCTTC
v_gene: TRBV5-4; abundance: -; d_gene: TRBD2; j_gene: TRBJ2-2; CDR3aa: CASSLGLAAMNTGELFF; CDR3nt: TGTGCCAGCAGCTTGGGACTAGCGGCAATGAACACCGGGGAGCTGTTTTTT
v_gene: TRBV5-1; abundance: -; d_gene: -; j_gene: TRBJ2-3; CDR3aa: CASSWTLTDTQYF; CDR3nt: TGCGCCAGCAGCTGGACACTCACAGATACGCAGTATTTT
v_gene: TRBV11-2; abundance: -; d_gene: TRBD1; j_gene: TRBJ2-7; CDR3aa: CASSSYTGTGLYEQYF; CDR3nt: TGTGCCAGCAGCTCGTATACCGGGACAGGACTATACGAGCAGTACTTC
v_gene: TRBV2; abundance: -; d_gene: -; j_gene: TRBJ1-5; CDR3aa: CASSGGESGNQPQHF; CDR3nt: TGTGCCAGCAGTGGAGGGGAGAGTGGCAATCAGCCCCAGCATTTT
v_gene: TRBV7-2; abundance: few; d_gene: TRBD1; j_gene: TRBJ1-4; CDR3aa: CASSLHRGDEKLFF; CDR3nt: TGTGCCAGCAGCTTACACAGGGGGGATGAAAAACTGTTTTTT
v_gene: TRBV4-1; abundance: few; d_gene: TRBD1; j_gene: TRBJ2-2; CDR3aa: CASSQDATGASNTGELFF; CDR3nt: TGCGCCAGCAGCCAAGACGCTACAGGGGCTTCGAACACCGGGGAGCTGTTTTTT